This T cell receptor (beta chain) comes out of a study of T cell responses to AZD1222 COVID-19 vaccine. Using immunoSEQ multiplex PCR, the repertoire was profiled, and TCRdb retains in-frame clones only, with some absent. The sample has roughly 160,000 clones, more than 70% seen once; the top ten hold around 6%. V was pared by 9 bases and J by 1 base, with 14 bases between. Germline V gene sequence: CDR1 KGHDR, CDR2 SFDVKD. The CDR3 covers 14 residues. The material was peripheral blood, obtained on day 0 of AZD1222 vaccination. This chain joins TRBV24-1 and TRBJ2-5; D may be TRBD1 or TRBD2 (5 bases each). This receptor was obtained from an adult in good health. CDR3 nucleotides: TGTGCCACCGGACCTGGGACCTCCCAAGAGACCCAGTACTTC. Translation: CATGPGTSQETQYF.